Shown below are 26 T cell receptor beta chains from a single sample sequenced in a study of T cells in Graves' hyperthyroidism and ophthalmopathy. TCR beta CDR3 sequences were amplified from RNA transcripts. Researchers ran a first-round RT-PCR on the TCR CDR3 using the HTBI primer set. TCRdb ran MiXCR on the multiplex PCR reads and lists one entry per CDR3 protein. The data hold over 400,000 distinct CDR3 sequences, with roughly 23% observed a single time. The specimen sequenced was blood. The receptor set was obtained from a woman between 65 and 79 years old with Graves' ophthalmopathy.

This clonotype occurred many times. V gene TRBV28 combines with J gene TRBJ1-2; 7 nucleotides match TRBD1. V shed 4 bases, J shed 4 bases, and the junction held 3 bases outside the gene matches. Germline loops: CDR1 MDHEN, CDR2 SYDVKM. The CDR3 runs 13 residues. The CDR3 DNA sequence: TGTGCCAGCAGTTCGGGACAGATCTATGGCTACACCTTC. Its protein is CASSSGQIYGYTF.

As concerns this clonotype: Given a much more abundant clone one base away, this may be a read error. The rearrangement uses TRBV2 and TRBJ1-5, with D hard to call. The CDR3 extends over 12 amino acids. V was cut by 6 bases and J by 3 bases, with 6 bases left in between. Germline CDR1 and CDR2: SNHLY and FYNNEI. The CDR3: CASSRYNQPQHF. The CDR3 coding sequence is TGTGCCAGCAGCAGGTACAATCAGCCCCAGCATTTT. The full variable domain, completed using reference TRBV2 and TRBJ1-5, is EPEVTQTPSHQVTQMGQEVILRCVPISNHLYFYWYRQILGQKVEFLVSFYNNEISEKSEIFDDQFSVERPDGSNFTLKIRSTKLEDSAMYFCASSRYNQPQHFGDGTRLSIL.

This clonotype was observed a few times. This chain uses TRBV10-1 with TRBJ1-6; 7 nucleotides agree with TRBD1. The junction had 5 bases not matched to a gene; V was cut back by 6 bases and J by 6 bases. Germline V gene sequence: CDR1 WNHNN, CDR2 SYGVQD (reference sequence). This CDR3 region has 14 residues. CDR3 nucleotides: TGCGCCAGCAGCGCCGGGACAGTTAATTCACCCCTCCACTTT. Translated, it gives CASSAGTVNSPLHF.

The chain uses TRBV9 and TRBJ1-4; no definite D call. In germline, CDR1 is SGDLS, CDR2 YYNGEE. Trimming stripped 0 bases from V and 4 bases from J, with 7 bases between. The CDR3 contains 14 residues. CDR3: CASSVGLINEKLFF. Here the CDR3 DNA reads TGTGCCAGCAGCGTAGGACTGATTAATGAAAAACTGTTTTTT.

This clonotype was picked up a small number of times. The chain couples TRBV20-1 to TRBJ1-5; D remains ambiguous. The CDR3 contains 15 residues. Germline V gene data show CDR1 as DFQATT and CDR2 as SNEGSKA (reference sequence). This CDR3 reads CSALPPGVTNQPQHF. In DNA form, the CDR3 reads TGCAGCGCTCTTCCGCCTGGCGTTACGAATCAGCCCCAGCATTTT.

There are many counts of this clonotype. The chain carries TRBV12-3 or TRBV12-4 and TRBJ1-1, with D perhaps matching TRBD1 (6 bases). The CDR3 loop spans 14 amino acids. V was shortened by 1 base and J by 4 bases, with 10 bases between the two germline ends. This CDR3 reads CASSLGSRGTEAFF. CDR3 bases: TGTGCCAGCAGTTTAGGGAGCAGGGGCACTGAAGCTTTCTTT.

This chain links TRBV12-5 with TRBJ2-7, with 10 bases fitting TRBD1. V was pared by 6 bases and J by 5 bases, with 13 bases of the junction left unmatched. The CDR3 runs 16 residues. In germline, CDR1 is LGHNT, CDR2 FRNRAP. The CDR3 bases are TGTGCTAGTGGGACTCGCCCGGGACAGGGGTCCCACGAGCAGTACTTC. Amino acids: CASGTRPGQGSHEQYF.

This clonotype occurred a few times. This chain joins TRBV6-1 and TRBJ2-2; TRBD2 is a possible D gene (5 bases). This CDR3 spans 16 amino acids. The V end was cut by 5 bases, the J end by 4 bases, with 17 bases between. Per the germline V gene, CDR1 is MNHNS and CDR2 is SASEGT. CDR3 amino acids: CASSQKTTQSTGELFF. The CDR3 DNA sequence: TGTGCCAGCAGTCAAAAGACTACACAATCCACCGGGGAGCTGTTTTTT.

This clonotype has only a few counts. This sequence joins TRBV27 and TRBJ2-6; possibly TRBD1 for D (6 bases). The V end was cut by 6 bases, the J end by 3 bases, with 18 bases between. The CDR3 runs to 17 residues. The germline CDR1 and CDR2 sequences are MNHEY and SMNVEV (reference sequence). CDR3 region: CASRSRYDRNGANVLTF. The CDR3 region has the DNA TGTGCCAGCAGAAGTCGATACGACAGGAATGGGGCCAACGTCCTGACTTTC.

J is TRBJ1-2 and V is TRBV5-5; D not certain. The V and J ends lost 0 bases and 4 bases respectively, with 10 bases between them. This CDR3 spans 14 amino acids. The V gene's germline CDR1 is SGHKS and CDR2 YYEKEE (reference sequence). CDR3: CASSLDILSYGYTF. CDR3 bases: TGTGCCAGCAGCTTGGACATCCTCTCCTATGGCTACACCTTC.

This clonotype has a handful of counts. V and J are TRBV6-2 or TRBV6-3 and TRBJ1-1; 9 nucleotides align to TRBD1. Germline CDR1 MNHEY, CDR2 SVGEGT. The ends lost 6 bases at V and 5 bases at J; junction bases unmatched: 13. This CDR3 has 16 residues. CDR3 region: CASRTGTGPEWTEAFF. CDR3 coding DNA: TGTGCCAGCAGAACCGGGACAGGGCCGGAGTGGACTGAAGCTTTCTTT.

J is TRBJ2-4 and V is TRBV6-6, with D hard to call. Per germline, CDR1 MNHNY and CDR2 SVGAGI (reference sequence). The length of the CDR3 is 20 residues. The V end lost 0 bases, the J end lost 0 bases, and 21 bases lay between the germline ends. CDR3 amino acids: CASSYSMGSGGKLAKNIQYF. The DNA of the CDR3 is TGTGCCAGCAGTTACTCGATGGGTTCAGGCGGAAAACTAGCCAAAAACATTCAGTACTTC.

The gene calls are TRBV7-8 and TRBJ1-2; unclear D gene. Germline CDR1 is SGHVS and CDR2 is FQNEAQ. V dropped 4 bases and J dropped 8 bases, with 20 bases sitting between them. This CDR3 has 15 amino acids. CDR3 coding DNA: TGTGCCAGCAGCTATCTTCAGTCTCCACCCCACGGCTACACCTTC. This translates into CASSYLQSPPHGYTF.

This chain uses TRBV18 with TRBJ1-2; D is possibly TRBD1 (5 bases). From germline, CDR1 is KGHSH and CDR2 LQKENI. The V and J ends lost 2 bases and 2 bases respectively, with 6 bases between them. The CDR3 covers 13 residues. The CDR3 DNA follows: TGTGCCAGCTCACCAGAGGGGAACTATGGCTACACCTTC. Protein sequence: CASSPEGNYGYTF. Together with reference TRBV18 and TRBJ1-2, the CDR3 gives the full variable domain: NAGVMQNPRHLVRRRGQEARLRCSPMKGHSHVYWYRQLPEEGLKFMVYLQKENIIDESGMPKERFSAEFPKEGPSILRIQQVVRGDSAAYFCASSPEGNYGYTFGSGTRLTVV.

This clonotype was observed at least ten times. The genes are TRBV2 and TRBJ2-3; D is unclear. The CDR3 has 12 residues. From germline, CDR1 is SNHLY and CDR2 FYNNEI. Trimming took off 6 bases at V and 5 bases at J, with 9 bases between the two ends. CDR3 coding DNA: TGTGCCAGCAGCGTTGACCTAGATACGCAGTATTTT. Protein product: CASSVDLDTQYF.

This rearrangement joins TRBV29-1 to TRBJ1-2; tentatively, D is TRBD1 (5 bases). With 4 bases removed from V and 2 bases from J, the gap between germline ends came to 11 bases. The germline gives CDR1 SQVTM, CDR2 ANQGSEA. The CDR3 has 13 amino acids. This CDR3 is CSVGRGGNYGYTF. The CDR3 DNA follows: TGCAGCGTTGGAAGGGGTGGGAACTATGGCTACACCTTC.

This clonotype was seen a handful of times. This chain connects TRBV7-2 to TRBJ2-7, with 7 bases that match TRBD2. Losses at the gene ends were 1 base for V and 4 bases for J; bases not matched to a gene: 10. CDR1 and CDR2 (germline): SGHTA, FQGNSA. This CDR3 region has 16 residues. CDR3 coding DNA: TGTGCCAGCAGCTTAGGGGTAGGCGGGAGTGCTTACGAGCAGTACTTC. This gives the protein CASSLGVGGSAYEQYF.

There are many counts of this clonotype. V usage is TRBV27 and J usage is TRBJ2-2; D is perhaps TRBD1 (6 bases). The CDR3 spans 13 residues. V gave up 4 bases and J gave up 4 bases, with 7 bases separating them. Germline assignment: CDR1 MNHEY and CDR2 SMNVEV (reference sequence). This CDR3 reads CASSSQGTGELFF. DNA of the CDR3: TGTGCCAGCAGTTCACAGGGCACCGGGGAGCTGTTTTTT.

About this clonotype itself: A much larger clone sits a single nucleotide away, making a read error possible. The rearrangement uses TRBV27 and TRBJ1-1; D remains unclear. The V gene's germline CDR1 is MNHEY and CDR2 SMNVEV (reference sequence). The ends were cut back, 3 bases at V and 8 bases at J, with 16 bases in the middle. This CDR3 has 14 residues. CDR3 in DNA: TGTGCCAGCAGTTTGGGAGAGGGTTTGTTCGAAGCTTTCTTT. Amino acids: CASSLGEGLFEAFF.

This chain uses TRBV6-5 with TRBJ1-4, with D unclear. The CDR3 consists of 15 residues. In germline, CDR1 is MNHEY, CDR2 SVGAGI. Deletions cut 4 bases from V and 3 bases from J, with 12 bases between. DNA of the CDR3: TGTGCCAGCAGTTCCCAGGAGGCGGCTAATGAAAAACTGTTTTTT. This translates into CASSSQEAANEKLFF.

The table lists this clonotype with a few counts. At one end the junction does not follow the germline gene, possibly because of a read error. The chain employs TRBV7-7 and TRBJ2-2; D perhaps matches TRBD1 (7 bases). CDR1 is SSHAT and CDR2 is FNYEAQ in the germline V gene (reference sequence). CDR3 length equals 16 residues. For the CDR3, the DNA is TGTGCTAGCAGCTTTTCGTCAGGGGGGTCCACCGGGGAGCTGTTTTTT. Protein: CASSFSSGGSTGELFF.

This clonotype showed up many times. The chain has TRBV5-1 and TRBJ1-1, with unresolved D. The germline V gene encodes CDR1 SGHRS and CDR2 YFSETQ. The V gene lost 3 bases and the J gene lost 3 bases, with 9 bases spanning the gap. The CDR3 extends over 13 amino acids. CDR3 loop: CASSSVEDTEAFF. CDR3 nucleotide sequence: TGCGCCAGCAGCTCTGTAGAGGACACTGAAGCTTTCTTT.

The chain carries TRBV6-5 and TRBJ2-5; D possibly matches TRBD1 or TRBD2 (5 bases each). Germline CDR1 and CDR2: MNHEY and SVGAGI. V was shortened by 3 bases and J by 5 bases, with 13 bases between the two germline ends. This CDR3 has 14 amino acids. The CDR3 DNA is TGTGCCAGCAGTTATCGGGGCGACTATGAGACCCAGTACTTC. Translation gives CASSYRGDYETQYF.

This clonotype was seen at least ten times. The rearrangement links TRBV20-1 to TRBJ1-1; D possibly corresponds to TRBD1 (5 bases). CDR1 and CDR2 (germline): DFQATT, SNEGSKA (reference sequence). The CDR3 loop spans 13 amino acids. Trimming removed 4 bases from V and 4 bases from J, with 13 bases in between. This CDR3 is CSANGQGGTEAFF. In DNA form, the CDR3 reads TGCAGTGCTAATGGGCAGGGAGGCACTGAAGCTTTCTTT.

The J gene is TRBJ2-5, the V gene TRBV18, with D perhaps TRBD2 (6 bases). The germline gives CDR1 KGHSH, CDR2 LQKENI. The CDR3 is made up of 14 amino acids. Trimming cost V 2 bases and J 3 bases, with 10 bases left between them. CDR3 in DNA: TGTGCCAGCTCACCAGGACTACCAAAAGAGACCCAGTACTTC. Amino acids: CASSPGLPKETQYF.

In this sample, this clonotype turned up a few times. This chain connects TRBV7-9 to TRBJ2-2, with TRBD2 matching over 7 bases. With V trimmed by 6 bases and J by 0 bases, 7 bases remained unmatched. Germline CDR1 and CDR2: SEHNR and FQNEAQ (reference sequence). CDR3 length: 16 amino acids. CDR3 sequence reads: CASSSKRGPNTGELFF. The CDR3 bases are TGTGCCAGCAGTTCTAAGCGGGGTCCGAACACCGGGGAGCTGTTTTTT.